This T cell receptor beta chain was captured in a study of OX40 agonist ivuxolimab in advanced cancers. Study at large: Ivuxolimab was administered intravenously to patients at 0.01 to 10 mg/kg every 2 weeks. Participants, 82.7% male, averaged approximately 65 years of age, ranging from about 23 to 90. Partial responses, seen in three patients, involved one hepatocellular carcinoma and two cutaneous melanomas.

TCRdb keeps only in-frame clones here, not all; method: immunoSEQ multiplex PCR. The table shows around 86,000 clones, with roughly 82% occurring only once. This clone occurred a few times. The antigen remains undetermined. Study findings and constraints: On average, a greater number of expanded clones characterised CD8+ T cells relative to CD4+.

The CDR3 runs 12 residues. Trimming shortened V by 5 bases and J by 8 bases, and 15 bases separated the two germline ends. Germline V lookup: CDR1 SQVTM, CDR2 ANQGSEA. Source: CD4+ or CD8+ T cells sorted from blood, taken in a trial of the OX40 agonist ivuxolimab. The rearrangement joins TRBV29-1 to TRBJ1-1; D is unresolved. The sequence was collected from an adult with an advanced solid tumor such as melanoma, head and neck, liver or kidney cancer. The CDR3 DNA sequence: TGCAGCGTTACAGAGGGTTGGGGAGAAGCTTTCTTT. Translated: CSVTEGWGEAFF.